The entry below gives a single TCR beta chain sequence along with its context. The assay was immunoSEQ multiplex PCR, and TCRdb's table has in-frame clones only and misses some. The top ten hold approximately 6.2% of the sample, which has 200,000 to 300,000 clones, less than 90% seen once. This entry comes from a study of blood T cell repertoires in COVID-19. The germline CDR1 and CDR2 sequences are LGHDT and YNNKEL (reference sequence). The CDR3 contains 17 residues. V shed 1 base and J 2 bases; nucleotides not matched to a gene: 8. The sequence derives from a man in his sixties with acute or convalescent COVID-19. Material: peripheral blood. The V gene is TRBV3-1 (or the pseudogene TRBV3-2), the J gene TRBJ2-7, with 10 bases that match TRBD2. The CDR3 sequence is CASSQGVAGGPTYEQYF. Here the CDR3 DNA reads TGTGCCAGCAGCCAAGGGGTAGCGGGAGGCCCGACCTACGAGCAGTACTTC.